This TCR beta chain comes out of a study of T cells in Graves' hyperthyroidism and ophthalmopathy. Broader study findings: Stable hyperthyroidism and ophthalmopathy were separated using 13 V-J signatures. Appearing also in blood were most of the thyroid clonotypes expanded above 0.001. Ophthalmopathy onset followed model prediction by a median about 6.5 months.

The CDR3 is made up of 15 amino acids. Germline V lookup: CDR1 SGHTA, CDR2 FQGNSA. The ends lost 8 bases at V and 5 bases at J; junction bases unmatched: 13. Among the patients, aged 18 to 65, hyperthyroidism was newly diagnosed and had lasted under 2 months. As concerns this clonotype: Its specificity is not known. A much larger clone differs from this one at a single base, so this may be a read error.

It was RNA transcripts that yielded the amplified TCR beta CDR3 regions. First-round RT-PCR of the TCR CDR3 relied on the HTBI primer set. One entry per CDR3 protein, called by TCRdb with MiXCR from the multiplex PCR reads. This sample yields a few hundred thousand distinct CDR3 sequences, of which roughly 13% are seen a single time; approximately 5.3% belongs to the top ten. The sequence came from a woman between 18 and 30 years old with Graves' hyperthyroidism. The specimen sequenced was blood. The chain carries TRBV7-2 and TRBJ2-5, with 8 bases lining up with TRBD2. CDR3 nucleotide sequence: TGTGCCAGCGGCCCCCCAGGGACTAGTCCGGAGACCCAGTACTTC. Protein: CASGPPGTSPETQYF.